Each of the 26 T cell receptor beta chains below was sequenced from the same sample in a study of T cell repertoires in cytomegalovirus infection. MiXCR was run by TCRdb on the reads, yielding one entry per CDR3 protein. The sample contains some 230,000 distinct CDR3 sequences, roughly 22% of which appear only once. Sequencing used CD8+ T cells from PBMCs. All receptors derive from a human donor in good health (CMV status not recorded). Some clones in this sample may be carry-over from other donors' samples.

This clonotype was seen only a few times. This sequence joins TRBV6-5 and TRBJ2-2; D gene ambiguous. This CDR3 comprises 17 residues. Between the trimmed V and J ends, which lost 2 bases and 0 bases, there was a span of 13 bases. Germline loops: CDR1 MNHEY, CDR2 SVGAGI. CDR3 sequence (DNA): TGTGCCAGCAGTTACCACCGGGCCAGCGCGAACACCGGGGAGCTGTTTTTT. Its translation: CASSYHRASANTGELFF.

The chain combines TRBV14 with TRBJ2-7; 10 nucleotides match TRBD1. CDR1 is SGHDN, CDR2 FVKESK, per germline. The CDR3 length is 16 residues. Germline trimming cut 1 base from V and 5 bases from J; bases unmatched to any gene: 8. The DNA of the CDR3 is TGTGCCAGCAGCCAAGTGGGTCTGACAGGGGGCCACGAGCAGTACTTC. Translated, it gives CASSQVGLTGGHEQYF.

The CDR3 coding sequence is TGTGCCAGCAGCGGTCCCGGGACAGGGGGGAAAACTGAAGCTTTCTTT. It yields the protein CASSGPGTGGKTEAFF. The gene calls are TRBV4-2 and TRBJ1-1, with 11 bases identical to TRBD1. Germline lookup yields CDR1 LGHNA and CDR2 YNFKEQ. There are 16 residues in the CDR3. Trimming removed 5 bases from V and 5 bases from J; junction bases left unmatched: 10.

The chain uses TRBV12-3 or TRBV12-4 and TRBJ2-7; perhaps D is TRBD1 or TRBD2 (6 bases each). The germline V and J ends were trimmed by 3 bases and 6 bases, with 18 bases remaining between them. This CDR3 comprises 15 residues. The CDR3 nucleotides are TGTGCCAGCAGTTTTAAGCCTAGGGGGGTCGGCGAGCAGTACTTC. This encodes CASSFKPRGVGEQYF.

This rearrangement joins TRBV19 to TRBJ2-1; D possibly corresponds to TRBD2 (6 bases). The CDR3 spans 15 residues. CDR1 is LNHDA, CDR2 SQIVND, per germline (reference sequence). The V end lost 3 bases, the J end lost 2 bases, and 11 bases lay between the germline ends. The CDR3 nucleotides read TGTGCCAGTAGTATTGGCGGGGCCGCCTACAATGAGCAGTTCTTC. This gives the protein CASSIGGAAYNEQFF.

This clonotype was detected only a few times. The gene calls are TRBV6-6 and TRBJ1-1; a possible D gene is TRBD1 (5 bases). CDR1 MNHNY and CDR2 SVGAGI come from the germline V gene (reference sequence). The CDR3 runs 14 residues. V lost 6 bases and J lost 5, with 16 bases in between. In DNA, the CDR3 is TGTGCCAGCAGGATCCGGGACCGCGAGACTGAAGCTTTCTTT. Translated, it gives CASRIRDRETEAFF.

This clonotype was seen a handful of times. The J gene is TRBJ2-2, the V gene TRBV5-1, with 7 nucleotides matching TRBD1. This CDR3 contains 16 residues. After removal of 5 bases from V and 6 bases from J, the junction contained 13 bases not matched to a gene. Germline assignment: CDR1 SGHRS and CDR2 YFSETQ. In DNA, the CDR3 is TGCGCCAGCAGGACCGACTCCGGGACAGCGGCCGGGGAGCTGTTTTTT. Translation: CASRTDSGTAAGELFF. The full variable domain, completed using reference TRBV5-1 and TRBJ2-2, is KAGVTQTPRYLIKTRGQQVTLSCSPISGHRSVSWYQQTPGQGLQFLFEYFSETQRNKGNFPGRFSGRQFSNSRSEMNVSTLELGDSALYLCASRTDSGTAAGELFFGEGSRLTVL.

The sample holds a few counts of this clonotype. The chain joins TRBV7-9 to TRBJ2-5; 7 bases align to TRBD2. This CDR3 is 16 amino acids long. Losses at the gene ends were 3 bases for V and 3 bases for J; bases not matched to a gene: 10. Looked up from germline, CDR1 is SEHNR and CDR2 is FQNEAQ (reference sequence). The CDR3 region is CASSFIIGLDKETQYF. In nucleotides, the CDR3 is TGTGCCAGCAGCTTTATAATAGGACTAGACAAAGAGACCCAGTACTTC.

This chain joins TRBV27 and TRBJ2-3, with 13 bases that match TRBD2. The ends lost 3 bases at V and 4 bases at J; junction bases unmatched: 7. CDR1 is MNHEY, CDR2 SMNVEV, per germline (reference sequence). This CDR3 is 17 amino acids long. The DNA of the CDR3 is TGTGCCAGCAGTTTCGGACTAGCGGGGGATATGGCAGATACGCAGTATTTT. This translates into CASSFGLAGDMADTQYF.

This clonotype was seen repeatedly, ten times or more. The chain recombines TRBV7-8 with TRBJ2-7; D may be TRBD1 (6 bases). V lost 4 bases and J lost 3, with 16 bases in between. The CDR3 is 15 amino acids. Germline V gives CDR1 SGHVS, CDR2 FQNEAQ. The CDR3, as DNA: TGTGCCAGCAGCTCAGGGTTGGGGGCACACTACGAGCAGTACTTC. It codes for CASSSGLGAHYEQYF.

This chain connects TRBV5-1 to TRBJ2-3, with D unresolved. The CDR3 totals 16 residues. CDR1 is SGHRS, CDR2 YFSETQ, per germline. V was trimmed by 0 bases and J by 0 bases, leaving 11 bases between them. In DNA, the CDR3 is TGCGCCAGCAGCTTGGTTGGTCTCACTAGCACAGATACGCAGTATTTT. It is translated as CASSLVGLTSTDTQYF.

The sample holds a few counts of this clonotype. This sequence joins TRBV4-1 and TRBJ2-7; D is perhaps TRBD2 (6 bases). Germline V gene lookup returns CDR1 MGHRA and CDR2 YSYEKL. V was trimmed by 1 base and J by 0 bases, leaving 13 bases between them. The CDR3 spans 16 residues. CDR3 sequence (DNA): TGCGCCAGCAGCCAAGCATCGGGGGACTCCTCCTACGAGCAGTACTTC. This encodes CASSQASGDSSYEQYF.

This clonotype was found a few times. This chain connects TRBV20-1 to TRBJ2-3; TRBD2 is a possible D gene (6 bases). Per germline, CDR1 DFQATT and CDR2 SNEGSKA (reference sequence). The CDR3 length is 18 residues. Trimming pared 6 bases from V and 2 bases from J, leaving 27 bases between. CDR3 region: CSASVHRGERTTTDTQYF. In DNA, the CDR3 is TGCAGTGCATCCGTGCACCGCGGGGAGCGGACGACCACAGATACGCAGTATTTT.

The genes are TRBV7-6 and TRBJ2-7, with 7 positions matching TRBD1. Germline assignment: CDR1 SGHVS and CDR2 FNYEAQ. V dropped 5 bases and J dropped 4; count of bases not matched to a gene: 8. The CDR3 has 14 residues. CDR3 sequence: CASSPSQGRYEQYF. For the CDR3, the DNA is TGTGCCAGCAGCCCCTCACAGGGGCGATACGAGCAGTACTTC.

This clonotype was seen a handful of times. This rearrangement joins TRBV5-1 to TRBJ2-2, with D uncertain. The germline V and J ends were trimmed by 0 bases and 4 bases, with 7 bases remaining between them. The V gene's germline CDR1 is SGHRS and CDR2 YFSETQ. The CDR3 length is 14 residues. The CDR3 DNA follows: TGCGCCAGCAGCTTGGCAGACCGCACCGGGGAGCTGTTTTTT. This codes for CASSLADRTGELFF.

This clonotype appeared many times. The genes are TRBV7-2 and TRBJ1-1; 7 bases agree with TRBD1. The CDR3 covers 15 residues. The germline gives CDR1 SGHTA, CDR2 FQGNSA. V shed 4 bases and J 5 bases; nucleotides not matched to a gene: 10. The CDR3 loop reads CASSSRDRGDTEAFF. The CDR3 DNA sequence: TGTGCCAGCAGCTCTAGGGACAGAGGAGATACTGAAGCTTTCTTT.

As for this clonotype: A read error is possible here, since a much larger clone lies one base away. The chain couples TRBV7-6 to TRBJ1-2, with D uncertain. The CDR3 runs 14 residues. Germline lookup yields CDR1 SGHVS and CDR2 FNYEAQ. The CDR3 loop is CANSLIEGVEGYTF. The CDR3 DNA reads as TGTGCCAACAGCTTAATTGAGGGCGTAGAAGGCTACACCTTC.

The rearrangement links TRBV12-3 or TRBV12-4 to TRBJ1-2, with D perhaps matching TRBD1 (6 bases). The ends were cut back, 5 bases at V and 7 bases at J, with 17 bases in the middle. The CDR3 sequence is 14 residues long. The chain's CDR3 is CASSLVGGAGGYTF. CDR3 DNA sequence: TGTGCCAGCAGTCTTGTGGGGGGGGCTGGTGGCTACACCTTC.

This chain's CDR3 is CASSHWTGGGETQYF. Written as DNA, the CDR3 is TGTGCCAGCAGCCACTGGACAGGGGGTGGGGAGACCCAGTACTTC. J is TRBJ2-5 and V is TRBV11-2; 10 bases line up with TRBD1. J lost 5 bases, V lost 5 bases, and 8 bases had no gene match. This CDR3 contains 15 residues. The germline gives CDR1 SGHAT, CDR2 FQNNGV.

The gene calls are TRBV27 and TRBJ2-1; TRBD2 matches 11 bases. Germline assignment: CDR1 MNHEY and CDR2 SMNVEV (reference sequence). The CDR3 runs 14 residues. Unmatched junction bases numbered 1, after V lost 5 bases and J lost 4 bases. The chain's CDR3 is CASSGTSGYNEQFF. As DNA, the CDR3 is TGTGCCAGCAGTGGGACTAGCGGTTACAATGAGCAGTTCTTC.

A few counts support this clonotype. V usage is TRBV7-6 and J usage is TRBJ2-1; 10 nucleotides match TRBD2. After removal of 5 bases from V and 0 bases from J, the junction contained 4 bases not matched to a gene. The CDR3 runs to 16 residues. The germline V gene has CDR1 SGHVS and CDR2 FNYEAQ. DNA of the CDR3: TGTGCCAGCAGCCTTGTAGCGGGGGGCTCCTACAATGAGCAGTTCTTC. It is translated as CASSLVAGGSYNEQFF. The full variable domain, with the rest looked up from reference TRBV7-6 and TRBJ2-1, is GAGVSQSPRYKVTKRGQDVALRCDPISGHVSLYWYRQALGQGPEFLTYFNYEAQQDKSGLPNDRFSAERPEGSISTLTIQRTEQRDSAMYRCASSLVAGGSYNEQFFGPGTRLTVL.

The V gene is TRBV15, the J gene TRBJ2-5, with 7 nucleotides matching TRBD1. Germline V lookup: CDR1 LNHNV, CDR2 YYDKDF (reference sequence). This CDR3 spans 18 amino acids. V shed 0 bases and J 5 bases; nucleotides not matched to a gene: 15. The CDR3 nucleotides are TGTGCCACCAGCAGAGATTTTCAGGGGGTCGTAGGAAGGGAGACCCAGTACTTC. This gives the protein CATSRDFQGVVGRETQYF.

As concerns this clonotype: At one of its ends the junction is not consistent with the germline gene, which may arise from a read error. V and J are TRBV20-1 and TRBJ2-1; D possibly corresponds to TRBD2 (5 bases). Germline V gene lookup returns CDR1 DFQATT and CDR2 SNEGSKA (reference sequence). This CDR3 spans 12 amino acids. CDR3 sequence: CSARVDYDEQFF. The DNA for the CDR3 is TGCAGTGCTAGAGTTGACTACGATGAGCAGTTCTTC.

This clonotype has a handful of counts. The chain uses TRBV20-1 and TRBJ2-5, with D perhaps TRBD1 or TRBD2 (6 bases each). CDR3 length: 13 amino acids. Deletions cut 4 bases from V and 3 bases from J, with 12 bases between. Germline CDR1 is DFQATT and CDR2 is SNEGSKA (reference sequence). CDR3 nucleotides: TGCAGTGCTACGGGGGCCGGGGAAGAGACCCAGTACTTC. Translating it yields CSATGAGEETQYF.

The V gene is TRBV5-6, the J gene TRBJ2-1, with D perhaps TRBD1 or TRBD2 (5 bases each). CDR1 is SGHDT, CDR2 YYEEEE, per germline. The ends were cut back, 7 bases at V and 7 bases at J, with 27 bases in the middle. CDR3 length: 17 residues. In nucleotides, the CDR3 is TGTGCCAGCGAGGGTCTAAGGGACCCCCAAATGGGGAATGAGCAGTTCTTC. This gives the protein CASEGLRDPQMGNEQFF.

This chain joins TRBV5-6 and TRBJ2-7, with D uncertain. Germline V gives CDR1 SGHDT, CDR2 YYEEEE. This CDR3 spans 14 amino acids. Between the trimmed V and J ends, which lost 3 bases and 1 base, there was a span of 11 bases. The CDR3 DNA follows: TGTGCCAGCAGCTACCGGATCGGATCCTACGAGCAGTACTTC. This encodes CASSYRIGSYEQYF. Looking up the rest from reference TRBV5-6 and TRBJ2-7 gives the full variable domain: DAGVTQSPTHLIKTRGQQVTLRCSPKSGHDTVSWYQQALGQGPQFIFQYYEEEERQRGNFPDRFSGHQFPNYSSELNVNALLLGDSALYLCASSYRIGSYEQYFGPGTRLTVT.